This passage covers 14 T cell receptor beta chains from one sample sequenced in a study of early T cells in non-severe SARS-CoV-2 infection. In TCRdb, the 5' RACE reads were re-called with MiXCR into one record per CDR3 protein. The repertoire has around 30,000 distinct CDR3 sequences, roughly 4.1% of them found once; the top ten carry 3.5% to 5%. Sequenced sample: whole blood. Receptors originate from an adult who was a healthcare worker with PCR-confirmed SARS-CoV-2 infection or an uninfected control (not recorded which).

In its sample, this clonotype is medium-sized. The rearrangement joins TRBV7-9 to TRBJ2-7; 7 bases map to TRBD1. CDR1 and CDR2 (germline): SEHNR, FQNEAQ (reference sequence). This CDR3 has 16 residues. Trimming at V came to 1 base and at J to 2 bases, leaving 8 bases not matched to a gene. The CDR3 loop is CASSLGLGQSTYEQYF. CDR3 DNA: TGTGCCAGCAGCTTAGGGTTGGGACAGTCCACCTACGAGCAGTACTTC.

This clonotype was detected a few times. The V gene is TRBV7-9, the J gene TRBJ2-3; D gene ambiguous. Trimming took 2 bases from V and 2 from J, leaving 8 bases between them. Germline CDR1 reads SEHNR; CDR2 reads FQNEAQ (reference sequence). This CDR3 contains 14 residues. The CDR3 loop reads CASSLSLDTDTQYF. CDR3 bases: TGTGCCAGCAGCTTAAGCCTAGACACAGATACGCAGTATTTT.

This clonotype occurred a few times. The chain joins TRBV15 to TRBJ2-5, with no clear D. The CDR3 length is 12 residues. Looked up from germline, CDR1 is LNHNV and CDR2 is YYDKDF (reference sequence). Trimming left V 2 bases short and J 5 bases short, with 6 bases between. Here the CDR3 reads CATSRTVETQYF. The DNA for the CDR3 is TGTGCCACCAGCAGAACCGTCGAGACCCAGTACTTC.

This clonotype was picked up many times. The V and J genes are TRBV7-9 and TRBJ1-1; perhaps TRBD1 as D (5 bases). The germline V gene has CDR1 SEHNR and CDR2 FQNEAQ (reference sequence). The V end was cut by 1 base, the J end by 7 bases, with 19 bases between. The CDR3 extends over 16 amino acids. The CDR3 nucleotides are TGTGCCAGCAGCTTAGGTCAGGGAGAGTCGCACGATGAAGCTTTCTTT. It specifies CASSLGQGESHDEAFF.

This clonotype was recorded at least ten times. This chain links TRBV10-2 with TRBJ1-1, with no clear D. Trimming left V 6 bases short and J 4 bases short, with 15 bases between. The CDR3 extends over 14 amino acids. CDR1 is WSHSY and CDR2 is SAAADI in the germline V gene. CDR3 region: CASRRERSGTEAFF. The CDR3 DNA reads as TGCGCCAGCAGGAGAGAAAGGTCGGGCACTGAAGCTTTCTTT.

At least ten counts were recorded for this clonotype. The rearrangement links TRBV18 to TRBJ1-2; D is uncertain. Germline V gives CDR1 KGHSH, CDR2 LQKENI. V lost 5 bases and J lost 5, with 18 bases in between. CDR3 length: 15 amino acids. The CDR3: CASSYQPDRAYGYTF. Written as DNA, the CDR3 is TGTGCCAGCTCATATCAACCCGATAGGGCTTATGGCTACACCTTC.

A few counts support this clonotype. The CDR3 here is CASRHRQGLYEQYF. The CDR3 bases are TGTGCCAGCAGGCACAGACAGGGGCTCTACGAGCAGTACTTC. The gene calls are TRBV27 and TRBJ2-7, with 8 nucleotides matching TRBD1. This CDR3 is built from 14 residues. CDR1 is MNHEY, CDR2 SMNVEV, per germline (reference sequence). V lost 6 bases, J lost 3 bases, and 7 bases stayed unmatched.

This clonotype is labeled medium-sized (0.01 to 0.1%). The chain is built from TRBV29-1 and TRBJ1-2; no reliable D call. V dropped 3 bases and J dropped 0 bases, with 8 bases sitting between them. Germline lookup yields CDR1 SQVTM and CDR2 ANQGSEA. The length of the CDR3 is 13 residues. The CDR3 here is CSVEAGTNYGYTF. CDR3 bases: TGCAGCGTTGAGGCAGGAACTAACTATGGCTACACCTTC. Full variable domain (remainder filled in from reference TRBV29-1 and TRBJ1-2): SAVISQKPSRDICQRGTSLTIQCQVDSQVTMMFWYRQQPGQSLTLIATANQGSEATYESGFVIDKFPISRPNLTFSTLTVSNMSPEDSSIYLCSVEAGTNYGYTFGSGTRLTVV.

Here the CDR3 DNA reads TGCGCCAGCAGCCAAGAAGGGCGAGACACCGGGGAGCTGTTTTTT. This translates into CASSQEGRDTGELFF. This chain uses TRBV4-1 with TRBJ2-2; D is undetermined. There are 15 residues in the CDR3. CDR1 and CDR2 from the germline V gene are MGHRA and YSYEKL. The germline V and J ends were trimmed by 0 bases and 3 bases, with 8 bases remaining between them.

The chain joins TRBV18 to TRBJ2-5; a possible D gene is TRBD1 (6 bases). The CDR3 has 13 residues. Germline V lookup: CDR1 KGHSH, CDR2 LQKENI. Trimming removed 3 bases from V and 4 bases from J, with 9 bases in between. CDR3 protein: CASSPGQTETQYF. CDR3 DNA sequence: TGTGCCAGCTCACCGGGACAAACAGAGACCCAGTACTTC.

V is TRBV5-4 and J is TRBJ2-3; TRBD2 matches 11 bases. Germline V lookup: CDR1 SGHNT, CDR2 YYREEE (reference sequence). V shed 3 bases and J 1 base; nucleotides not matched to a gene: 10. The CDR3 contains 18 residues. CDR3 nucleotides: TGTGCCAGCAGCTCTCCCGGGACTAGCGGAGGGGGCACAGATACGCAGTATTTT. This sequence encodes CASSSPGTSGGGTDTQYF.

This clonotype was seen many times. This rearrangement joins TRBV7-9 to TRBJ2-3; no clear D gene. This CDR3 spans 16 amino acids. With 5 bases removed from V and 1 base from J, the gap between germline ends came to 16 bases. Germline V gene data show CDR1 as SEHNR and CDR2 as FQNEAQ (reference sequence). Here the CDR3 reads CASSRITAGGTDTQYF. For the CDR3, the DNA is TGTGCCAGCAGCCGGATAACCGCTGGGGGCACAGATACGCAGTATTTT. Full variable domain (outside the CDR3, taken from reference TRBV7-9 and TRBJ2-3): DTGVSQNPRHKITKRGQNVTFRCDPISEHNRLYWYRQTLGQGPEFLTYFQNEAQLEKSRLLSDRFSAERPKGSFSTLEIQRTEQGDSAMYLCASSRITAGGTDTQYFGPGTRLTVL.

This clonotype was seen repeatedly, ten times or more. This chain joins TRBV5-4 and TRBJ2-7; D may match TRBD1 or TRBD2 (5 bases each). The CDR3 loop spans 14 amino acids. V lost 2 bases to trimming and J lost 2 bases, with 11 bases between them. Germline V gene data show CDR1 as SGHNT and CDR2 as YYREEE (reference sequence). In DNA form, the CDR3 reads TGTGCCAGCAGCTTTGAGGGGCCCCCCTACGAGCAGTACTTC. Translating it yields CASSFEGPPYEQYF.

This clonotype was seen repeatedly, ten times or more. The CDR3: CASSFSGLASTDTQYF. CDR3 bases: TGCGCCAGCAGCTTCTCGGGGTTAGCTAGCACAGATACGCAGTATTTT. The chain recombines TRBV5-1 with TRBJ2-3, with a weak D call TRBD2 (5 bases). Germline-derived CDR1 and CDR2 are SGHRS and YFSETQ. The CDR3 is 16 amino acids. The ends were cut back, 2 bases at V and 0 bases at J, with 13 bases in the middle.